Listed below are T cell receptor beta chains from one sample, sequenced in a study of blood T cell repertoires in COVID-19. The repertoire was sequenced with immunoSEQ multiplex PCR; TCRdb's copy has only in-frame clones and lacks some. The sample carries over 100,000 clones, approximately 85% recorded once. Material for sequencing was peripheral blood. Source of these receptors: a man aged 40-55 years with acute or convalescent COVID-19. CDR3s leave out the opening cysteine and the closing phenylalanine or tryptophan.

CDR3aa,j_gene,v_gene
ASSGTSGRSYNEQF,TRBJ2-1,TRBV6-6
ASSYGLAGTYMGEQY,TRBJ2-7,TRBV5-5
ASSRDRGIEREQF,TRBJ2-1,TRBV19
ASSLFFGRGKETQY,TRBJ2-5,TRBV11-2
ASSLTGRTEAF,TRBJ1-1,TRBV28
ASSFQAATNEKLF,TRBJ1-4,TRBV28
ASSSYGQGANNEQF,TRBJ2-1,TRBV7-9
ASSLAGLEQY,TRBJ2-7,TRBV12-3/TRBV12-4
ATSDLRRISYNSPLH,TRBJ1-6,TRBV24-1
ASSKLAGGPTDTQY,TRBJ2-3,TRBV5-6
ASSLTGGNNSPLH,TRBJ1-6,TRBV7-2
ASSPGTGGIIGYT,TRBJ1-2,TRBV6-2/TRBV6-3
ASRDGQGADTEAF,TRBJ1-1,TRBV6-1
ASSEGGQGQPQH,TRBJ1-5,TRBV6-1
ASTSVNQPQH,TRBJ1-5,TRBV28
ASSGGPTGYT,TRBJ1-2,TRBV6-6